This T cell receptor (beta chain) appears in the sequencing data of a study of blood T cells in healthy people across ages. A second PCR of about 6 to 11 cycles used a sample-barcoded 5' primer and a J-beta primer mix. A single record per CDR3 protein comes from TCRdb applying MiXCR to the 5' RACE reads. The sample shows 700,000 or so distinct CDR3 sequences, about a fifth of them seen only once. Trimming removed 7 bases from V and 4 bases from J; junction bases left unmatched: 13. Germline-derived CDR1 and CDR2 are MNHNS and SASEGT. There are 15 residues in the CDR3. The V gene is TRBV6-1, the J gene TRBJ2-7; 7 bases align to TRBD1. This receptor was taken from a man aged 65 to 79 in good health. The sequenced material came from blood. CDR3 sequence (DNA): TGTGCCAGCACGGGGAAGGGGACAGTCACATACGAGCAGTACGTC. It codes for CASTGKGTVTYEQYV.